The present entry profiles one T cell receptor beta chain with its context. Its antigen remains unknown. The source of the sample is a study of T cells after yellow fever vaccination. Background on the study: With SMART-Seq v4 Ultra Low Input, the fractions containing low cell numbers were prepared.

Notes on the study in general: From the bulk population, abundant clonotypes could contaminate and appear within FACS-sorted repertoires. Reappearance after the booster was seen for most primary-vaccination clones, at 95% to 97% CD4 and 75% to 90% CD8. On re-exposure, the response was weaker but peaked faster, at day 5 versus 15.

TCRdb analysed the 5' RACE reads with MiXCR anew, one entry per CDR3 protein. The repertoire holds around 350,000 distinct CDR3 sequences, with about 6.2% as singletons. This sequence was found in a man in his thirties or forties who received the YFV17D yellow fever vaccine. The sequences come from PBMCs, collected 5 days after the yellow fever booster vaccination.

DNA for the CDR3: TGTGCCAGCAGTCGGACAGGGAAGGTGTATGGAGATACGCAGTATTTT. This codes for CASSRTGKVYGDTQYF. The chain links TRBV28 to TRBJ2-3; TRBD1 matches 8 bases. Unmatched junction bases numbered 12, after V lost 5 bases and J lost 5 bases. There are 16 residues in the CDR3. Germline CDR1 reads MDHEN; CDR2 reads SYDVKM.